This passage covers 21 T cell receptor beta chains from one sample sequenced in a study of PD-L1 blockade in urothelial cancer. Clones were read by immunoSEQ multiplex PCR, and TCRdb kept only the in-frame ones, dropping some. This sample has more than 75,000 clones, with 84% found just once. The sample's time point: pretreatment peripheral blood. Sequencing was performed on PBMCs, taken around atezolizumab (anti-PD-L1) treatment. The receptors originated from a man between 60 and 70 years old with urothelial cancer.

This clone turned up a few times. The J gene is TRBJ2-1, the V gene TRBV30; 11 bases are a match to TRBD2. Germline V CDR1 and CDR2: GTSNPN, SVGIG (reference sequence). CDR3 length: 13 residues. J was trimmed by 10 bases and V by 5 bases; bases with no gene match: 7. DNA for the CDR3: TGTGCCTGGCTGACTAGCGGGGTTCGGGAGCAGTTCTTC. This encodes CAWLTSGVREQFF.

The sample holds a few counts of this clone. J is TRBJ2-2 and V is TRBV4-3; 11 nucleotides line up with TRBD2. This CDR3 is 17 amino acids long. The J segment lost 4 bases and the V segment lost 1 base, leaving 5 bases of the junction unmatched. Germline V gives CDR1 LGHNA, CDR2 YSLEER. DNA for the CDR3: TGCGCCAGCAGCCAAGCTAGCGGGAGGTATAGCACCGGGGAGCTGTTTTTT. It codes for CASSQASGRYSTGELFF.

The CDR3 nucleotides are TGTGCCAGCAGCCCGGGACAGACTAACTATGGCTACACCTTC. Translation gives CASSPGQTNYGYTF. The chain carries TRBV6-5 and TRBJ1-2; the match to TRBD1 covers 7 bases. The junction had 4 bases not matched to a gene; V was cut back by 6 bases and J by 0 bases. Germline-derived CDR1 and CDR2 are MNHEY and SVGAGI. CDR3 length: 14 residues.

The V gene is TRBV5-1, the J gene TRBJ2-7; 8 nucleotides agree with TRBD1. J was trimmed by 3 bases and V by 4 bases; bases with no gene match: 6. Germline V gene data show CDR1 as SGHRS and CDR2 as YFSETQ. The CDR3 is 14 residues long. Written as DNA, the CDR3 is TGCGCCAGCAGCGCGACAGGGGCCAACTACGAGCAGTACTTC. It translates to CASSATGANYEQYF.

This rearrangement joins TRBV18 to TRBJ2-2; TRBD2 matches 10 bases. V lost 4 bases to trimming and J lost 7 bases; unmatched junction nucleotides: 6. The V gene's germline CDR1 is KGHSH and CDR2 LQKENI. The CDR3 loop spans 15 amino acids. The CDR3 DNA follows: TGTGCCAGCTCACGAAGCGGGAGGGCCATCGGGGAGCTGTTTTTT. Its protein is CASSRSGRAIGELFF.

This chain links TRBV4-1 with TRBJ2-7; maybe TRBD1 (5 bases). The CDR3 runs 15 residues. The germline V and J ends were trimmed by 0 bases and 2 bases, with 11 bases remaining between them. In germline, CDR1 is MGHRA, CDR2 YSYEKL. The CDR3, as DNA: TGCGCCAGCAGCCAAGATCAGGGCCCAACCTACGAGCAGTACTTC. Its protein product is CASSQDQGPTYEQYF.

The chain uses TRBV6-6 and TRBJ2-2; TRBD1 agrees at 8 bases. This CDR3 is 15 amino acids long. The V and J ends lost 4 bases and 9 bases, in that order; junction bases with no gene match: 10. Germline CDR1 and CDR2: MNHNY and SVGAGI (reference sequence). CDR3: CASSLMAGGIWELFF. The CDR3 nucleotides read TGTGCCAGCAGTTTGATGGCAGGGGGCATCTGGGAGCTGTTTTTT.

The rearrangement joins TRBV7-9 to TRBJ2-5; 9 positions agree with TRBD2. Germline lookup yields CDR1 SEHNR and CDR2 FQNEAQ (reference sequence). This CDR3 spans 19 amino acids. V trimming: 1 base; J trimming: 2 bases; junction bases outside the gene matches: 14. The DNA of the CDR3 is TGTGCCAGCAGCTTAGGGGAGCGGGGGGTCCGACTTATACAAGAGACCCAGTACTTC. It is translated as CASSLGERGVRLIQETQYF.

The chain joins TRBV10-3 to TRBJ2-1; 9 bases align to TRBD2. This CDR3 spans 19 amino acids. Germline CDR1 reads ENHRY; CDR2 reads SYGVKD. The V segment lost 0 bases and the J segment 1 base; nucleotides outside the gene matches: 10. CDR3 loop: CAISESAGGLVLSYNEQFF. The CDR3 nucleotides are TGTGCCATCAGTGAGTCGGCGGGGGGGCTGGTCCTTTCCTACAATGAGCAGTTCTTC.

The V gene is TRBV10-3, the J gene TRBJ1-5; weak D call: TRBD1 (6 bases). The CDR3 consists of 15 residues. Germline assignment: CDR1 ENHRY and CDR2 SYGVKD. The V gene lost 8 bases and the J gene lost 4 bases, with 18 bases spanning the gap. Here the CDR3 DNA reads TGTGCCATCCAGTCCCACAGGGAGATTAATCAGCCCCAGCATTTT. Translation gives CAIQSHREINQPQHF.

This chain connects TRBV5-1 to TRBJ1-2, with D possibly TRBD1 on 6 matching bases. The CDR3 contains 15 residues. V gave up 4 bases and J gave up 0 bases, with 13 bases separating them. Germline lookup yields CDR1 SGHRS and CDR2 YFSETQ. The CDR3: CASSPDGQTNYGYTF. The DNA for the CDR3 is TGCGCCAGCAGCCCAGACGGACAGACTAACTATGGCTACACCTTC.

This clone was seen a single time. The chain employs TRBV5-8 and TRBJ2-2; TRBD1 agrees at 7 bases. Trimming took 0 bases from V and 4 from J; bases not matched to a gene: 15. This CDR3 region has 19 residues. CDR1 and CDR2 (germline): SGHTS, YDEGEE. The CDR3: CASSLGQGRWKDRTGELFF. In DNA, the CDR3 is TGTGCCAGCAGCTTGGGACAGGGTAGGTGGAAGGACCGCACCGGGGAGCTGTTTTTT.

The chain recombines TRBV6-5 with TRBJ2-7, with D maybe TRBD2 (5 bases). Germline assignment: CDR1 MNHEY and CDR2 SVGAGI. With 6 bases removed from V and 1 base from J, the gap between germline ends came to 10 bases. The CDR3 totals 13 residues. CDR3 bases: TGTGCCAGCAGAGAACGGGGATCCTACGAGCAGTACTTC. Protein: CASRERGSYEQYF.

This rearrangement joins TRBV6-5 to TRBJ2-5; TRBD2 agrees at 7 bases. This CDR3 is 15 amino acids long. The trim removed 1 base at V and 2 bases at J, leaving 4 bases unmatched. Germline V gene lookup returns CDR1 MNHEY and CDR2 SVGAGI. CDR3 sequence reads: CASSYFRAGQETQYF. As DNA, the CDR3 is TGTGCCAGCAGTTACTTCCGAGCGGGGCAAGAGACCCAGTACTTC.

The V call is TRBV11-3, the J call TRBJ2-1; 7 nucleotides match TRBD2. The V gene's germline CDR1 is SGHNT and CDR2 YENEEA. The CDR3 is 13 residues long. V shed 8 bases, J shed 6 bases, and the junction held 7 bases outside the gene matches. The CDR3 protein is CASSGLGLNEQFF. The CDR3 nucleotides read TGTGCCAGCTCCGGACTAGGTCTCAATGAGCAGTTCTTC.

The J gene is TRBJ2-7, the V gene TRBV6-5; TRBD1 matches at 7 bases. The CDR3 covers 14 residues. Trimming cost V 6 bases and J 2 bases; bases outside gene matches: 7. Germline CDR1 and CDR2: MNHEY and SVGAGI. The CDR3 loop reads CASSPRQGAYEQYF. Written as DNA, the CDR3 is TGTGCCAGCAGCCCGAGACAGGGAGCCTACGAGCAGTACTTC.

This chain links TRBV15 with TRBJ2-1, with 9 bases aligning to TRBD2. The CDR3 has 17 amino acids. Germline V gives CDR1 LNHNV, CDR2 YYDKDF (reference sequence). V lost 0 bases, J lost 6 bases, and 9 bases stayed unmatched. The CDR3 nucleotides read TGTGCCACCAGCAGAGATCGCGGCGGGAGGGCCACCAATGAGCAGTTCTTC. Translated: CATSRDRGGRATNEQFF.

The chain recombines TRBV10-1 with TRBJ2-2; 8 bases match TRBD1. CDR1 WNHNN and CDR2 SYGVQD come from the germline V gene (reference sequence). The V gene end was trimmed by 2 bases and the J gene end by 5 bases; junction bases not matched to a gene: 13. CDR3 length: 18 residues. The CDR3, as DNA: TGCGCCAGCAGTGAGCTCCGGACAGGGTCCCATGGGACCGGGGAGCTGTTTTTT. Its protein is CASSELRTGSHGTGELFF.

The chain uses TRBV7-2 and TRBJ2-5; TRBD1 aligns across 8 bases. The length of the CDR3 is 14 residues. Per the germline V gene, CDR1 is SGHTA and CDR2 is FQGNSA. V was pared by 5 bases and J by 3 bases, with 5 bases of the junction left unmatched. Here the CDR3 reads CASSEPGGEETQYF. CDR3 nucleotides: TGTGCCAGCAGCGAACCAGGGGGCGAAGAGACCCAGTACTTC.

The rearrangement links TRBV4-2 to TRBJ1-4; D not resolved. Trimming cost V 1 base and J 2 bases, with 5 bases left between them. The CDR3 contains 14 residues. Germline-derived CDR1 and CDR2 are LGHNA and YNFKEQ. CDR3 protein: CASSQVLTNEKLFF. CDR3 sequence (DNA): TGTGCCAGCAGCCAAGTCCTCACTAATGAAAAACTGTTTTTT.

This clone has only a few counts. The chain recombines TRBV11-2 with TRBJ2-5, with 9 bases matching TRBD2. V lost 1 base and J lost 3; bases outside the gene matches: 9. The CDR3 contains 17 residues. Germline V gene data show CDR1 as SGHAT and CDR2 as FQNNGV. In nucleotides, the CDR3 is TGTGCCAGCAGCTTAGGTGGTCTGACTAGCGGAAAAGAGACCCAGTACTTC. Translating gives CASSLGGLTSGKETQYF. Combining the CDR3 with reference TRBV11-2 and TRBJ2-5 gives the whole variable domain EAGVAQSPRYKIIEKRQSVAFWCNPISGHATLYWYQQILGQGPKLLIQFQNNGVVDDSQLPKDRFSAERLKGVDSTLKIQPAKLEDSAVYLCASSLGGLTSGKETQYFGPGTRLLVL.